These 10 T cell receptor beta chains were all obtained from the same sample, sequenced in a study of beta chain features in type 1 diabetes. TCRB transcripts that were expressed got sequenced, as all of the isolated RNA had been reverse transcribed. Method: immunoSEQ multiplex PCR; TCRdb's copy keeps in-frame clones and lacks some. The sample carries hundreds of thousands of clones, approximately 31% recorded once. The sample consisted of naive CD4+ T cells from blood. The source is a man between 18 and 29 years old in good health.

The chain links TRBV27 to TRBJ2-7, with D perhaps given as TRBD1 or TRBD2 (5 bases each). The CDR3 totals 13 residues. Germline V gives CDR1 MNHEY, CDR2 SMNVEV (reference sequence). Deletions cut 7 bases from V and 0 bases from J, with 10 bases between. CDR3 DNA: TGTGCCAGCACCCGGGACGGCTCCTACGAGCAGTACTTC. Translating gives CASTRDGSYEQYF.

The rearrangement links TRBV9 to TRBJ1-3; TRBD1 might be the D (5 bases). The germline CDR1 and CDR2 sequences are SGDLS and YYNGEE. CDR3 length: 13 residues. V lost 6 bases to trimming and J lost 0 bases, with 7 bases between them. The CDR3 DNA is TGTGCCAGCACCGGGACCTCTGGAAACACCATATATTTT. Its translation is CASTGTSGNTIYF.

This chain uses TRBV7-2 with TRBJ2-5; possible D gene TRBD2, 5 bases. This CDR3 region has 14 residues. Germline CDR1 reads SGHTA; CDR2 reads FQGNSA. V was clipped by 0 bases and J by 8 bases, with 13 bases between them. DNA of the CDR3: TGTGCCAGCAGCTTAGCGCTAAGTGAGGGTACCCAGTACTTC. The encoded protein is CASSLALSEGTQYF.

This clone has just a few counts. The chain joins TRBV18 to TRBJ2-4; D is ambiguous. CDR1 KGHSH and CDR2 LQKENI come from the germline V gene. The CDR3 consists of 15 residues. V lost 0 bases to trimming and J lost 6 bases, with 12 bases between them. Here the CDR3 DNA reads TGTGCCAGCTCACCACCGAACAGACAAATAAACATTCAGTACTTC. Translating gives CASSPPNRQINIQYF.

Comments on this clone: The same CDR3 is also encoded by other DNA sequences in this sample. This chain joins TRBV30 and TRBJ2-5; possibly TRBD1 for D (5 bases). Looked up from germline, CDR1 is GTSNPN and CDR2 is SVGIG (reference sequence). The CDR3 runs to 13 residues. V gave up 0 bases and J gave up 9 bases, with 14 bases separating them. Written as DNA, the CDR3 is TGTGCCTGGAGTGTAAGTGGGGCTCGCCCCCAGTACTTC. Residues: CAWSVSGARPQYF.

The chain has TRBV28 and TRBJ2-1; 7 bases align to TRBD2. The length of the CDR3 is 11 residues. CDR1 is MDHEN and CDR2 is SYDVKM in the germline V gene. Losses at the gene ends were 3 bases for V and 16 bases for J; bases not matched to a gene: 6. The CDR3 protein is CASSFRTSYFF. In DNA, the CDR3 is TGTGCCAGCAGTTTCCGGACTAGTTACTTCTTC.

The CDR3 protein is CAAGRGFYEQYF. CDR3 nucleotides: TGTGCGGCGGGCAGGGGCTTCTACGAGCAGTACTTC. This chain joins TRBV30 and TRBJ2-7, with D possibly TRBD1 on 6 matching bases. Germline V gene data show CDR1 as GTSNPN and CDR2 as SVGIG (reference sequence). The CDR3 loop spans 12 amino acids.

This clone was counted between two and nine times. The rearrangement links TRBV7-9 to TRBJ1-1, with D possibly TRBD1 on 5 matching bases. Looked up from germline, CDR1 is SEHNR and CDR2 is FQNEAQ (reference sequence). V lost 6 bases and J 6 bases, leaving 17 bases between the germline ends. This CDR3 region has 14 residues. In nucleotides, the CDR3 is TGTGCCAGCAGTTCCCCATTTCAGGGCGCTGAAGCTTTCTTT. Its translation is CASSSPFQGAEAFF.

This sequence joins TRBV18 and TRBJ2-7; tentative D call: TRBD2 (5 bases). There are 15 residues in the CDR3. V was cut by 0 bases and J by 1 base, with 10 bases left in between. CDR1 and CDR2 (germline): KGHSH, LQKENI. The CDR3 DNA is TGTGCCAGCTCACCACCGTCCCGGGGATCCTACGAGCAGTACTTC. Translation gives CASSPPSRGSYEQYF.

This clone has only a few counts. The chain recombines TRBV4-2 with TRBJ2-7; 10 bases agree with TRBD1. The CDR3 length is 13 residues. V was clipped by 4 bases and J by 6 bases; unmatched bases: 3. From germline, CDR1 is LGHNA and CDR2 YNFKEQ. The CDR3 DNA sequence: TGTGCCAGCAGCCGGGACAGGGGCGGCGAGCAGTACTTC. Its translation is CASSRDRGGEQYF.